The clone carrying this T cell receptor beta chain has more than one count but fewer than ten. Its antigen remains unidentified. The study reverse transcribed the entire isolated RNA, so it sequenced expressed TCRB transcripts. TCRdb's copy holds only in-frame clones and misses some; the assay was immunoSEQ multiplex PCR. This sample has 390,000 or so clones; about 14% occur once, and the top ten carry 0.035% to 0.045%. This specimen comes from a study of beta chain features in type 1 diabetes. CD4+ cells of the naive, central memory, regulatory and stem cell-like memory types were sorted via CD45RO/CCR7/CD25/CD127/CD95/CD27. Study-wide results and caveats: Using cDNA template may skew counts toward highly expressing activated cells.

From germline, CDR1 is SGHRS and CDR2 YFSETQ. The CDR3 is 16 amino acids. V was clipped by 4 bases and J by 6 bases; unmatched bases: 10. The specimen sequenced was naive CD4+ T cells from blood. This clonotype was sampled from a man aged 30 to 45 in good health. The chain couples TRBV5-1 to TRBJ1-6; 7 nucleotides match TRBD1. CDR3 protein: CASSAETGTINSPLHF. In DNA form, the CDR3 reads TGCGCCAGCAGCGCCGAGACAGGGACGATTAATTCACCCCTCCACTTT.